This T cell receptor (beta chain) appears in the sequencing data of a study of CD8 T cells in ankylosing spondylitis. Study results and limitations: Among TCR beta sequences, a motif of eight highly homologous variants appeared characteristic of ankylosing spondylitis blood.

TCRdb recomputed calls from the 5' RACE reads with MiXCR, one row per CDR3 protein. Of hundreds of thousands of distinct CDR3 sequences in the sample, around 11% were seen once. With V trimmed by 5 bases and J by 4 bases, 6 bases remained unmatched. The germline V gene has CDR1 SGHDN and CDR2 FVKESK. This CDR3 spans 14 amino acids. This clonotype was found a few times. The antigen is undetermined. Sequencing was done on a sample of blood, either unsorted or a sorted T cell fraction (not recorded which). This sequence originates from a male donor with ankylosing spondylitis. This chain links TRBV14 with TRBJ2-3; 7 nucleotides align to TRBD1. The CDR3 sequence is CASSTGTAADTQYF. The CDR3 region has the DNA TGTGCCAGCAGCACCGGGACAGCTGCAGATACGCAGTATTTT. Using reference TRBV14 and TRBJ2-3 for the parts outside the CDR3, the full variable domain is EAGVTQFPSHSVIEKGQTVTLRCDPISGHDNLYWYRRVMGKEIKFLLHFVKESKQDESGMPNNRFLAERTGGTYSTLKVQPAELEDSGVYFCASSTGTAADTQYFGPGTRLTVL.